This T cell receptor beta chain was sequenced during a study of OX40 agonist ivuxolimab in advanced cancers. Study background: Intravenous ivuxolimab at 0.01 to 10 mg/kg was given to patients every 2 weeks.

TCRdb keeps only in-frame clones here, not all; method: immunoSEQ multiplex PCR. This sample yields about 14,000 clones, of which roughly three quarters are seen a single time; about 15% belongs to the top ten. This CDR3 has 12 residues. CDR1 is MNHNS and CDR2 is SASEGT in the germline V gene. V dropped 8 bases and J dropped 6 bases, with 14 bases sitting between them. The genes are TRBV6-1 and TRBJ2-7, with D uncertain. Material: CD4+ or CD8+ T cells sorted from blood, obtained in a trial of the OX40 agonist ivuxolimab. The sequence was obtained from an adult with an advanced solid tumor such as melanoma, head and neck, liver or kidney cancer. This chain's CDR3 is CASADWIGEQYF. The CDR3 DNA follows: TGTGCCAGCGCTGACTGGATCGGCGAGCAGTACTTC.